One sample yielded the 24 T cell receptor beta chains listed below, sequenced in a study of blood T cell repertoires in COVID-19. Repertoires were generated with immunoSEQ multiplex PCR, while TCRdb's copy carries only in-frame clones and drops some. Seen here are 150,000 to 200,000 clones, approximately 86% observed once, and the top ten hold about 7%. Material: peripheral blood. The receptors here all came from a woman of 80 years or more in a cohort sampled during active or convalescent COVID-19.

This chain uses TRBV18 with TRBJ1-6, with 9 bases identical to TRBD1. V dropped 2 bases and J dropped 8; count of bases not matched to a gene: 7. Germline CDR1 and CDR2: KGHSH and LQKENI. The CDR3 runs 16 residues. The CDR3 here is CASSPRTGEDYSPLHF. Here the CDR3 DNA reads TGTGCCAGCTCACCAAGGACAGGGGAGGATTATTCACCCCTCCACTTT.

The CDR3 region has the DNA TGTGCCAGCAGCAGGCAATACAGGGGAATAGGTCAGCCCCAGCATTTT. Translating gives CASSRQYRGIGQPQHF. V usage is TRBV7-2 and J usage is TRBJ1-5; 7 positions match TRBD1. The CDR3 totals 16 residues. V dropped 5 bases and J dropped 6; count of bases not matched to a gene: 13. The germline V gene encodes CDR1 SGHTA and CDR2 FQGNSA.

As to this clone: One end of the junction is discordant with germline, which a read error may explain. The chain couples TRBV6-1 to TRBJ1-1; TRBD1 might be the D (5 bases). Germline V gene data show CDR1 as MNHNS and CDR2 as SASEGT. The CDR3 contains 14 residues. CDR3 DNA sequence: TGTGCCAGCATTGAACCCGGGAGGGGCACTGAAGCTTTCTTT. It specifies CASIEPGRGTEAFF.

The J gene is TRBJ2-7, the V gene TRBV7-8, with D perhaps matching TRBD2 (7 bases). In germline, CDR1 is SGHVS, CDR2 FQNEAQ. The CDR3 loop spans 13 amino acids. Trimming left V 1 base short and J 7 bases short, with 11 bases between. CDR3 bases: TGTGCCAGCAGCTTAGAGGGGGGAGGGGAGCAGTACTTC. This encodes CASSLEGGGEQYF. The entire variable domain, with the rest obtained from reference TRBV7-8 and TRBJ2-7, is as follows: GAGVSQSPRYKVAKRGQDVALRCDPISGHVSLFWYQQALGQGPEFLTYFQNEAQLDKSGLPSDRFFAERPEGSVSTLKIQRTQQEDSAVYLCASSLEGGGEQYFGPGTRLTVT.

The chain links TRBV6-4 to TRBJ1-1; D unresolved. CDR3 size: 13 residues. V was pared by 5 bases and J by 4 bases, with 11 bases between. Germline V lookup: CDR1 MRHNA, CDR2 SNTAGT. CDR3 loop: CASSFGGGTEAFF. The CDR3 bases are TGTGCCAGCAGTTTTGGAGGAGGCACTGAAGCTTTCTTT.

The chain links TRBV11-2 to TRBJ1-5; a possible D gene is TRBD1 (5 bases). The CDR3 length is 14 residues. V lost 4 bases to trimming and J lost 6 bases, with 13 bases between them. Germline CDR1 reads SGHAT; CDR2 reads FQNNGV. CDR3 DNA: TGTGCCAGCAGCTCCCCAGGGTTGAGTCAGCCCCAGCATTTT. Translated: CASSSPGLSQPQHF.

The genes are TRBV28 and TRBJ2-7, with D perhaps matching TRBD1 (6 bases). The CDR3 totals 14 residues. Germline V gene data show CDR1 as MDHEN and CDR2 as SYDVKM. Trimming removed 8 bases at V and 3 bases at J, with 17 bases between. The DNA for the CDR3 is TGTGCCAGCGAAAGGACAGCAGTTAACTACGAGCAGTACTTC. The encoded protein is CASERTAVNYEQYF.

The chain recombines TRBV5-1 with TRBJ2-5; D call uncertain. The length of the CDR3 is 13 residues. Germline V gives CDR1 SGHRS, CDR2 YFSETQ. With 4 bases removed from V and 2 bases from J, the gap between germline ends came to 9 bases. CDR3: CASSNSPQETQYF. CDR3 nucleotides: TGCGCCAGCAGCAACAGTCCACAAGAGACCCAGTACTTC.

The chain carries TRBV18 and TRBJ1-5, with a tentative D call TRBD1 (5 bases). The germline CDR1 and CDR2 sequences are KGHSH and LQKENI. The CDR3 is made up of 16 amino acids. V lost 4 bases and J lost 0, with 13 bases in between. The CDR3: CASSQGQGNSNQPQHF. The CDR3, as DNA: TGTGCCAGCTCACAAGGGCAGGGTAATAGCAATCAGCCCCAGCATTTT.

This chain uses TRBV10-3 with TRBJ1-1; unclear D gene. The CDR3 consists of 13 residues. The V gene lost 3 bases and the J gene lost 0 bases, with 5 bases spanning the gap. CDR1 ENHRY and CDR2 SYGVKD come from the germline V gene. CDR3 sequence (DNA): TGTGCCATCAGTGACGGGGTGAACACTGAAGCTTTCTTT. This sequence encodes CAISDGVNTEAFF.

This clone was observed a few times. Other DNA sequences in the sample encode the same CDR3. The chain employs TRBV9 and TRBJ1-1; the match to TRBD1 covers 7 bases. The CDR3 runs to 14 residues. V shed 0 bases, J shed 1 base, and the junction held 0 bases outside the gene matches. Germline V CDR1 and CDR2: SGDLS, YYNGEE. The CDR3 nucleotides are TGTGCCAGCAGCGTAGGGACAGGGAACACTGAAGCTTTCTTT. Translating it yields CASSVGTGNTEAFF.

This chain connects TRBV5-6 to TRBJ1-1; no firm D call. CDR1 is SGHDT and CDR2 is YYEEEE in the germline V gene. There are 13 residues in the CDR3. The V end lost 0 bases, the J end lost 1 base, and 4 bases lay between the germline ends. DNA for the CDR3: TGTGCCAGCAGCTTGGGTAAGAACACTGAAGCTTTCTTT. Translated: CASSLGKNTEAFF.

J is TRBJ2-3 and V is TRBV5-1; unclear D gene. Trimming shortened V by 3 bases and J by 2 bases, and 4 bases separated the two germline ends. This CDR3 comprises 12 residues. Germline V CDR1 and CDR2: SGHRS, YFSETQ. CDR3 loop: CASSSHTDTQYF. The CDR3 DNA follows: TGCGCCAGCAGCTCCCACACAGATACGCAGTATTTT. The full variable domain, completed using reference TRBV5-1 and TRBJ2-3, is KAGVTQTPRYLIKTRGQQVTLSCSPISGHRSVSWYQQTPGQGLQFLFEYFSETQRNKGNFPGRFSGRQFSNSRSEMNVSTLELGDSALYLCASSSHTDTQYFGPGTRLTVL.

The chain uses TRBV3-1 (or the pseudogene TRBV3-2) and TRBJ1-2; TRBD1 aligns across 7 bases. CDR1 LGHDT and CDR2 YNNKEL come from the germline V gene (reference sequence). CDR3 length: 14 amino acids. The junction had 4 bases not matched to a gene; V was cut back by 6 bases and J by 0 bases. The CDR3: CASRRQGPNYGYTF. CDR3 nucleotides: TGTGCCAGCAGACGACAGGGCCCTAACTATGGCTACACCTTC.

A single count supports this clone. The rearrangement links TRBV5-1 to TRBJ1-4; 9 bases are a match to TRBD1. The CDR3 spans 15 residues. CDR1 is SGHRS and CDR2 is YFSETQ in the germline V gene. The ends lost 0 bases at V and 8 bases at J; junction bases unmatched: 5. In nucleotides, the CDR3 is TGCGCCAGCAGCTTGGGTGGGACAGGGAGAGAAAAACTGTTTTTT. Its translation is CASSLGGTGREKLFF.

The rearrangement joins TRBV18 to TRBJ1-3; no clear D. Germline CDR1 reads KGHSH; CDR2 reads LQKENI. V dropped 7 bases and J dropped 0 bases, with 13 bases sitting between them. This CDR3 is built from 15 residues. Here the CDR3 DNA reads TGTGCCAGCTACCAGTTCGATGTCTCTGGAAACACCATATATTTT. Translation gives CASYQFDVSGNTIYF.

There are a few counts of this clone. The chain recombines TRBV3-1 (or the pseudogene TRBV3-2) with TRBJ2-2, with D hard to call. V lost 1 base to trimming and J lost 5 bases, with 5 bases between them. The V gene's germline CDR1 is LGHDT and CDR2 YNNKEL (reference sequence). The CDR3 is made up of 13 amino acids. In DNA form, the CDR3 reads TGTGCCAGCAGCCAAGCGGGTACCGGGGAGCTGTTTTTT. Translation: CASSQAGTGELFF.

The rearrangement uses TRBV7-9 and TRBJ1-5; TRBD1 might be the D (5 bases). The CDR3 has 15 amino acids. Trimming stripped 3 bases from V and 1 base from J, with 10 bases between. CDR1 and CDR2 from the germline V gene are SEHNR and FQNEAQ (reference sequence). CDR3 DNA: TGTGCCAGCAGCTTTGAGGACATCAGCAATCAGCCCCAGCATTTT. This encodes CASSFEDISNQPQHF. The complete variable domain, with remaining parts taken from reference TRBV7-9 and TRBJ1-5, reads DTGVSQNPRHKITKRGQNVTFRCDPISEHNRLYWYRQTLGQGPEFLTYFQNEAQLEKSRLLSDRFSAERPKGSFSTLEIQRTEQGDSAMYLCASSFEDISNQPQHFGDGTRLSIL.

This clone has a single count. The V and J genes are TRBV3-1 (or the pseudogene TRBV3-2) and TRBJ1-1, with 7 bases matching TRBD1. J lost 6 bases, V lost 4 bases, and 8 bases had no gene match. CDR3 length equals 14 residues. CDR1 and CDR2 from the germline V gene are LGHDT and YNNKEL (reference sequence). CDR3: CASSPLRGGAEAFF. The CDR3, as DNA: TGTGCCAGCAGCCCCCTTCGAGGGGGCGCTGAAGCTTTCTTT.

The chain links TRBV5-1 to TRBJ2-3; 7 bases line up with TRBD1. CDR3 length: 17 amino acids. CDR1 and CDR2 from the germline V gene are SGHRS and YFSETQ. Trimming cost V 6 bases and J 1 base; bases outside gene matches: 14. The CDR3 reads CASNLQGGLRGTDTQYF. CDR3 nucleotide sequence: TGCGCCAGCAATCTTCAAGGGGGCTTGCGAGGCACAGATACGCAGTATTTT.

Written as DNA, the CDR3 is TGTGCCACCTCATTGACAGGGAACTATGGCTACACCTTC. It codes for CATSLTGNYGYTF. V is TRBV28 and J is TRBJ1-2; 7 bases map to TRBD1. CDR3 length: 13 amino acids. Germline CDR1 reads MDHEN; CDR2 reads SYDVKM. Germline trimming cut 10 bases from V and 2 bases from J; bases unmatched to any gene: 7.

This sequence joins TRBV20-1 and TRBJ1-4; 10 bases are a match to TRBD1. Trimming removed 3 bases from V and 8 bases from J; junction bases left unmatched: 9. Germline assignment: CDR1 DFQATT and CDR2 SNEGSKA (reference sequence). The CDR3 has 15 residues. The CDR3 DNA reads as TGCAGTGCTAGTGACAGGGGGCGATCTCGGGAAAAACTGTTTTTT. Its translation is CSASDRGRSREKLFF.

The V and J genes are TRBV4-2 and TRBJ2-2; tentative D call: TRBD2 (5 bases). The CDR3 has 19 residues. Per the germline V gene, CDR1 is LGHNA and CDR2 is YNFKEQ. V lost 1 base to trimming and J lost 4 bases, with 22 bases between them. CDR3 nucleotides: TGTGCCAGCAGCCAAGTTGGGCTCGGGGTTTCTAGGCCCACCGGGGAGCTGTTTTTT. Its protein is CASSQVGLGVSRPTGELFF.

This chain joins TRBV5-5 and TRBJ1-4, with TRBD1 identical over 9 bases. The V gene's germline CDR1 is SGHKS and CDR2 YYEKEE (reference sequence). The CDR3 length is 16 residues. V trimming: 3 bases; J trimming: 6 bases; junction bases outside the gene matches: 9. In DNA form, the CDR3 reads TGTGCCAGCAGCTCGAGGACAGGGGAGGTGGATGAAAAACTGTTTTTT. This encodes CASSSRTGEVDEKLFF.